This T cell receptor (beta chain) was identified in a study of T-cell reconstitution after alpha-beta-depleted transplantation in children. Unique molecular identifiers were used in preparing the TCRbeta library. Via MiXCR, TCRdb re-called the PCR reads, giving one row per CDR3 protein. The sample includes approximately 190,000 distinct CDR3 sequences, around 8.4% seen only once; the top ten take approximately 34%. This clonotype was picked up a small number of times. The antigen is unknown. Study-wide results and caveats: In some patients, recipient T cells and intrathymic progenitors surviving conditioning explained high day-60 diversity.

Germline V lookup: CDR1 SGDLS, CDR2 YYNGEE. The CDR3 loop spans 14 amino acids. The ends were cut back, 3 bases at V and 2 bases at J, with 12 bases in the middle. The specimen was PBMCs, mostly from graft donor cells, collected 360 days after TCRalphabeta/CD19-depleted stem cell transplant. The chain uses TRBV9 and TRBJ2-7; D is tentatively TRBD1 or TRBD2 (6 bases each). This clonotype was sampled from a male patient aged 2 to 10 who had a stem cell transplant for acute myeloid leukemia, so the T cells may come from the graft donor. CDR3 residues: CASSETGATYEQYF. The CDR3, as DNA: TGTGCCAGCAGCGAGACGGGGGCTACCTACGAGCAGTACTTC.